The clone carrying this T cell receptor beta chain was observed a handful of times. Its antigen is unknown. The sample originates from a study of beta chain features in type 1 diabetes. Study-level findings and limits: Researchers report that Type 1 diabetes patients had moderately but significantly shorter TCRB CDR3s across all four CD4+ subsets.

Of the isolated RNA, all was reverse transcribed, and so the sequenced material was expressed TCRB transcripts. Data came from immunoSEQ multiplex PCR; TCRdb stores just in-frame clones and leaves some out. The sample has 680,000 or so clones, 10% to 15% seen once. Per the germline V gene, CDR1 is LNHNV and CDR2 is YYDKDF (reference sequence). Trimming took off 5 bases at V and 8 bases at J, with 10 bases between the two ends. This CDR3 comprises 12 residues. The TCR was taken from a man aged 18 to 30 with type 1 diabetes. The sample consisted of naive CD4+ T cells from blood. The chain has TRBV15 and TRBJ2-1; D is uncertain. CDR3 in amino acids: CATSLLADEQFF. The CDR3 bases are TGTGCCACCAGCCTCCTGGCCGATGAGCAGTTCTTC. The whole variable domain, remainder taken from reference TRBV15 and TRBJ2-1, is DAMVIQNPRYQVTQFGKPVTLSCSQTLNHNVMYWYQQKSSQAPKLLFHYYDKDFNNEADTPDNFQSRRPNTSFCFLDIRSPGLGDTAMYLCATSLLADEQFFGPGTRLTVL.